This T cell receptor beta chain is drawn from a study of cytomegalovirus exposure and HLA in healthy donors. PCR primers comprised 60 Vbeta and 13 Jbeta primers. The protocol was immunoSEQ multiplex PCR, while the TCRdb copy is restricted to in-frame clones and leaves out a portion. Of 90,000 to 110,000 clones in the sample, approximately 70% were seen once. As concerns this clone: Its antigen is undetermined.

Study findings and constraints: For TCR beta chains, V- and J-gene trimming was later linked to a missense DCLRE1C variant. HLA alleles were associated with some 17,000 TCR beta sequences in a later analysis at 0.05 false discovery rate.

Sequencing was done on a sample of PBMCs. The sequence derives from a man aged 25 to 40 in good health and CMV-seronegative.

CDR3 sequence (DNA): TGTGCCAGCACCCCCTCTAGTAGCGGATACAATGAGCAGTTCTTC. It specifies CASTPSSSGYNEQFF. The rearrangement links TRBV9 to TRBJ2-1; the D gene is possibly TRBD2 (6 bases). CDR3 length: 15 residues. Trimming shortened V by 6 bases and J by 4 bases, and 17 bases separated the two germline ends. Per the germline V gene, CDR1 is SGDLS and CDR2 is YYNGEE. The complete variable domain, with remaining parts taken from reference TRBV9 and TRBJ2-1, reads DSGVTQTPKHLITATGQRVTLRCSPRSGDLSVYWYQQSLDQGLQFLIQYYNGEERAKGNILERFSAQQFPDLHSELNLSSLELGDSALYFCASTPSSSGYNEQFFGPGTRLTVL.